This T cell receptor beta chain originates from a study of CD8+CD57+ T cells in acquired aplastic anemia. Study-wide context: Sorted CD4+ and CD8+ cells yielded around 3.3 ug of DNA on average. Study conclusions and caveats: Patients versus controls showed no significant CD8+ Simpson's diversity difference. Both patients and controls carried the same twenty-nine CD8+ CDR3 sequences.

The authors sequenced patients whose flow cytometry had shown CD8+CD57+ cell expansion. A severe acquired aplastic anemia diagnosis applied to all patients. There are 14 residues in the CDR3. The germline CDR1 and CDR2 sequences are MNHNY and SVGAGI (reference sequence). The V and J ends lost 8 bases and 0 bases respectively, with 14 bases between them. This clonotype was counted at least ten times. Antigen specificity is unknown. TCR beta VDJ and CDR3 profiling used genomic DNA as template. TCRdb analysed the reads with MiXCR anew, one entry per CDR3 protein. This table holds over 150,000 distinct CDR3 sequences, around 63% found once.

The material sequenced was sorted CD4+, CD8+, or CD8+CD57+ T cells (not recorded which) from PBMCs. The receptor was derived from a human donor with aplastic anemia. V and J are TRBV6-6 and TRBJ2-7; a possible D gene is TRBD1 (5 bases). The CDR3 DNA sequence: TGTGCCAGCGCCTCTAGGGGTAGCTCCTACGAGCAGTACTTC. It yields the protein CASASRGSSYEQYF.